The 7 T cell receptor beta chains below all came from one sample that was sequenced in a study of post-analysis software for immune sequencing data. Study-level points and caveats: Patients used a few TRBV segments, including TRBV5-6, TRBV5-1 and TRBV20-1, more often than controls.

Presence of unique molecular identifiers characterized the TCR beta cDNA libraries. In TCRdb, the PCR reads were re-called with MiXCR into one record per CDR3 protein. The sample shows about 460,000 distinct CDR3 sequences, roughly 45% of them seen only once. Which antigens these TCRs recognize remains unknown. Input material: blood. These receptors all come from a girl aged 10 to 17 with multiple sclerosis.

The CDR3 spells CASSPRVTNNEQFF. CDR3 nucleotide sequence: TGTGCCAGCAGCCCCCGGGTGACGAACAATGAGCAGTTCTTC. The V gene is TRBV28, the J gene TRBJ2-1; D gene ambiguous. Germline V lookup: CDR1 MDHEN, CDR2 SYDVKM. The CDR3 loop spans 14 amino acids. Trimming removed 6 bases from V and 5 bases from J, with 14 bases in between.

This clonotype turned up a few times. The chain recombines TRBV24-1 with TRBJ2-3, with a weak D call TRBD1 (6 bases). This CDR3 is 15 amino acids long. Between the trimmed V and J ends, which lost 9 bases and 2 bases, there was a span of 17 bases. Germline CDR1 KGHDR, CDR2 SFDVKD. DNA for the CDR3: TGTGCCACCGGTACAGGGAAAAGGCCCACAGATACGCAGTATTTT. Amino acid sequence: CATGTGKRPTDTQYF.

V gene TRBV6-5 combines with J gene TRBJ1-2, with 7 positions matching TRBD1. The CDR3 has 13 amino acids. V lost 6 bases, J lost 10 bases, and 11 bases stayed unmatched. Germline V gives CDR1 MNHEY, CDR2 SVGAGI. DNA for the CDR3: TGTGCCAGCAGCTCTACCGGACAGGTTGACTACACCTTC. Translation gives CASSSTGQVDYTF.

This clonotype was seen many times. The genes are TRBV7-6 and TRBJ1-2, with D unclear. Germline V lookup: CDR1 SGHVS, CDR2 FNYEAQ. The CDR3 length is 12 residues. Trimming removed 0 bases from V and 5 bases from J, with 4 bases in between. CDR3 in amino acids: CASSLAGYGYTF. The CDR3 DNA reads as TGTGCCAGCAGCTTAGCGGGGTATGGCTACACCTTC.

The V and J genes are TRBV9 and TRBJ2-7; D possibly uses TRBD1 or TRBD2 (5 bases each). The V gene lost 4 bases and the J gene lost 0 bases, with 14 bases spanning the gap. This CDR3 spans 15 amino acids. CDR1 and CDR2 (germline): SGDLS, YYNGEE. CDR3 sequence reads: CASSPRDLSSYEQYF. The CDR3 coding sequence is TGTGCCAGCAGCCCCAGGGACCTAAGCTCCTACGAGCAGTACTTC. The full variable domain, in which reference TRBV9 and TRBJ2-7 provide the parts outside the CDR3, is DSGVTQTPKHLITATGQRVTLRCSPRSGDLSVYWYQQSLDQGLQFLIQYYNGEERAKGNILERFSAQQFPDLHSELNLSSLELGDSALYFCASSPRDLSSYEQYFGPGTRLTVT.

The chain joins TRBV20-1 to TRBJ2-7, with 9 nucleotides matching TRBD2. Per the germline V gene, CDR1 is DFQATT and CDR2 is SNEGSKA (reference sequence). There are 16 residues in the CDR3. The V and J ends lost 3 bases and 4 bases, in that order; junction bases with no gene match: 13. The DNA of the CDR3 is TGCAGTGCTAGTTATTCCAGCGGGAGGCCTGGGTACGAGCAGTACTTC. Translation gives CSASYSSGRPGYEQYF.

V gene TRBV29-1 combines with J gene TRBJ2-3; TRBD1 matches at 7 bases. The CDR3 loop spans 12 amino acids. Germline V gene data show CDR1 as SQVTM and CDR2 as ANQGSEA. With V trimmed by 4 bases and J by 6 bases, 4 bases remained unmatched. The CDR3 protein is CSVGQGFDTQYF. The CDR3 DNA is TGCAGCGTTGGACAGGGTTTCGATACGCAGTATTTT.